This T cell receptor (beta chain) was recorded in a study of blood T cell repertoires in COVID-19. Here immunoSEQ multiplex PCR was the method, and the copy in TCRdb shows in-frame clones only, minus some. The top ten clones hold around 1.3% of a sample with some 400,000 clones, around 87% of them seen once. This CDR3 comprises 15 residues. Germline values: CDR1 SEHNR, CDR2 FQNEAQ (reference sequence). Trimming removed 0 bases at V and 5 bases at J, with 13 bases between. This receptor was taken from a man aged 30 to 39 who had recovered from COVID-19. V is TRBV7-9 and J is TRBJ2-5, with D perhaps TRBD2 (6 bases). Sequences were obtained from PBMCs or T cells enriched from blood (not recorded which). CDR3 region: CASSLARGMGETQYF. CDR3 DNA sequence: TGTGCCAGCAGCTTAGCTCGGGGGATGGGGGAGACCCAGTACTTC.